One sample yielded the 31 T cell receptor beta chains listed below, sequenced in a study of post-analysis software for immune sequencing data. Unique molecular identifiers tagged the TCR beta cDNA libraries. TCRdb re-called the PCR reads with MiXCR, one entry per CDR3 protein. Among about 820,000 distinct CDR3 sequences listed, under 70% were seen once. These receptors are not linked to any known antigen. Regarding the study as a whole: Compared with controls, patients had more of 4 to 6 TRBV segments, including TRBV5-6, TRBV5-1 and TRBV20-1.

Sequencing was carried out using blood. These receptor sequences come from a girl aged 5 to 17 with multiple sclerosis.

The chain recombines TRBV29-1 with TRBJ2-5; 12 bases map to TRBD2. Germline lookup yields CDR1 SQVTM and CDR2 ANQGSEA. V shed 1 base, J shed 11 bases, and the junction held 2 bases outside the gene matches. This CDR3 is 12 amino acids long. CDR3 nucleotides: TGCAGCGTTGAAGGGACTAGCGGGACTCAGTACTTC. Translation: CSVEGTSGTQYF.

This sequence joins TRBV12-3 or TRBV12-4 and TRBJ2-7; TRBD1 matches at 8 bases. This CDR3 spans 14 amino acids. The V segment lost 5 bases and the J segment 3 bases; nucleotides outside the gene matches: 6. The chain's CDR3 is CASSRIGQGYEQYF. Here the CDR3 DNA reads TGTGCCAGCAGTCGAATCGGACAGGGCTACGAGCAGTACTTC.

This clonotype was observed once. This sequence joins TRBV6-5 and TRBJ2-3; D unclear. With 6 bases removed from V and 8 bases from J, the gap between germline ends came to 15 bases. The CDR3 loop spans 13 amino acids. From germline, CDR1 is MNHEY and CDR2 SVGAGI. CDR3 sequence reads: CASSPHPWATQYF. The CDR3 nucleotides read TGTGCCAGCAGCCCGCACCCGTGGGCTACGCAGTATTTT.

This clonotype was counted once. V is TRBV10-3 and J is TRBJ2-7; D might be TRBD1 (5 bases). The V gene's germline CDR1 is ENHRY and CDR2 SYGVKD. The CDR3 is made up of 11 amino acids. With 10 bases removed from V and 7 bases from J, the gap between germline ends came to 14 bases. The CDR3 DNA reads as TGTGCCAGCAAAACGGCAGGGGAGCAGTACTTC. Its translation: CASKTAGEQYF.

The J gene is TRBJ2-1, the V gene TRBV20-1; 9 bases fit TRBD1. V lost 4 bases, J lost 0 bases, and 4 bases stayed unmatched. The CDR3 has 15 amino acids. Germline CDR1 DFQATT, CDR2 SNEGSKA (reference sequence). DNA for the CDR3: TGCAGTGCTAACCCGACAGGGGGCTCCTACAATGAGCAGTTCTTC. Translating gives CSANPTGGSYNEQFF.

To note about this clonotype: A read error may produce the germline difference seen at one junction end. The rearrangement uses TRBV15 and TRBJ2-4; D call uncertain. The CDR3 runs 15 residues. Per the germline V gene, CDR1 is LNHNV and CDR2 is YYDKDF (reference sequence). CDR3 DNA: TGTGCCGCCAGCAGAGATAGAATCTACAAAAACATTCAGTACTTC. Its translation is CAASRDRIYKNIQYF.

V usage is TRBV10-3 and J usage is TRBJ1-2, with D unresolved. The V and J ends lost 5 bases and 7 bases respectively, with 11 bases between them. The length of the CDR3 is 12 residues. CDR1 is ENHRY and CDR2 is SYGVKD in the germline V gene. The CDR3 spells CAISPGLGGYTF. The CDR3 nucleotides are TGTGCCATCAGTCCAGGTTTGGGTGGCTACACCTTC.

This clonotype was picked up a small number of times. CDR3: CSANRHREEQYF. DNA of the CDR3: TGCAGTGCTAACCGACACCGTGAGGAGCAGTACTTC. The chain carries TRBV20-1 and TRBJ2-7; D remains ambiguous. CDR1 and CDR2 (germline): DFQATT, SNEGSKA (reference sequence). The CDR3 contains 12 residues. The V end was cut by 4 bases, the J end by 7 bases, with 14 bases between.

The V gene is TRBV12-3 or TRBV12-4, the J gene TRBJ2-1; no clear D. Trimming left V 7 bases short and J 10 bases short, with 14 bases between. This CDR3 has 12 amino acids. The CDR3 DNA reads as TGTGCCAGCACCTTTGCCGGCCCCGAGCAGTTCTTC. It yields the protein CASTFAGPEQFF.

CDR3 protein: CASTPAVGLPQETQYF. Here the CDR3 DNA reads TGTGCCAGCACCCCTGCTGTGGGACTCCCACAAGAGACCCAGTACTTC. The J gene is TRBJ2-5, the V gene TRBV7-6; the D gene is possibly TRBD2 (6 bases). Trimming shortened V by 7 bases and J by 2 bases, and 20 bases separated the two germline ends. The germline CDR1 and CDR2 sequences are SGHVS and FNYEAQ. The CDR3 is 16 amino acids.

This chain links TRBV5-1 with TRBJ2-1; 7 positions match TRBD2. With V trimmed by 0 bases and J by 1 base, 4 bases remained unmatched. The CDR3 runs to 16 residues. From germline, CDR1 is SGHRS and CDR2 YFSETQ. The CDR3 nucleotides read TGCGCCAGCAGCTTGGGTGTCGGGGGGTCCTACAATGAGCAGTTCTTC. Translation: CASSLGVGGSYNEQFF.

The genes are TRBV7-8 and TRBJ2-5; D might be TRBD1 or TRBD2, each matching 7 bases. CDR1 is SGHVS and CDR2 is FQNEAQ in the germline V gene. This CDR3 is built from 18 residues. Trimming removed 5 bases at V and 1 base at J, with 23 bases between. The CDR3 DNA reads TGTGCCAGCAGCCACAAAATCCACAGGGGAGGGCGCCAAGAGACCCAGTACTTC. This translates into CASSHKIHRGGRQETQYF.

V usage is TRBV5-1 and J usage is TRBJ2-1, with 11 nucleotides matching TRBD1. The length of the CDR3 is 16 residues. V dropped 3 bases and J dropped 4; count of bases not matched to a gene: 6. Germline values: CDR1 SGHRS, CDR2 YFSETQ. CDR3 in amino acids: CASSYLGTGGYNEQFF. Written as DNA, the CDR3 is TGCGCCAGCAGCTACCTCGGGACAGGGGGGTACAATGAGCAGTTCTTC. Using reference TRBV5-1 and TRBJ2-1 for the parts outside the CDR3, the full variable domain is KAGVTQTPRYLIKTRGQQVTLSCSPISGHRSVSWYQQTPGQGLQFLFEYFSETQRNKGNFPGRFSGRQFSNSRSEMNVSTLELGDSALYLCASSYLGTGGYNEQFFGPGTRLTVL.

The chain combines TRBV5-1 with TRBJ2-1; possibly TRBD1 or TRBD2 for D (5 bases each). Looked up from germline, CDR1 is SGHRS and CDR2 is YFSETQ. CDR3 length: 15 residues. Trimming cost V 3 bases and J 6 bases, with 16 bases left between them. The CDR3, as DNA: TGCGCCAGCAGCTCCGCAGGGTTGAGGGTCAATGAGCAGTTCTTC. Its protein is CASSSAGLRVNEQFF. The variable domain in full, with the rest retrieved from reference TRBV5-1 and TRBJ2-1, is KAGVTQTPRYLIKTRGQQVTLSCSPISGHRSVSWYQQTPGQGLQFLFEYFSETQRNKGNFPGRFSGRQFSNSRSEMNVSTLELGDSALYLCASSSAGLRVNEQFFGPGTRLTVL.

The chain has TRBV7-9 and TRBJ1-1; the match to TRBD1 covers 11 bases. CDR3 length: 16 amino acids. V shed 5 bases and J 3 bases; nucleotides not matched to a gene: 8. Germline CDR1 and CDR2: SEHNR and FQNEAQ (reference sequence). CDR3 DNA: TGTGCCAGCAGCCCTAGGACAGGGGGCTATTACACTGAAGCTTTCTTT. It is translated as CASSPRTGGYYTEAFF.

The rearrangement links TRBV19 to TRBJ1-5; D gene ambiguous. Germline loops: CDR1 LNHDA, CDR2 SQIVND (reference sequence). This CDR3 region has 16 residues. Trimming took 5 bases from V and 7 from J, leaving 21 bases between them. The CDR3 loop is CASSPEGHLHGQPQHF. DNA of the CDR3: TGTGCCAGTAGTCCTGAGGGCCACCTGCACGGGCAGCCCCAGCATTTT. The entire variable domain, with the rest obtained from reference TRBV19 and TRBJ1-5, is as follows: DGGITQSPKYLFRKEGQNVTLSCEQNLNHDAMYWYRQDPGQGLRLIYYSQIVNDFQKGDIAEGYSVSREKKESFPLTVTSAQKNPTAFYLCASSPEGHLHGQPQHFGDGTRLSIL.

This chain links TRBV7-2 with TRBJ2-5; D not certain. Germline assignment: CDR1 SGHTA and CDR2 FQGNSA. Trimming cost V 5 bases and J 11 bases, with 15 bases left between them. This CDR3 is 12 amino acids long. CDR3 bases: TGTGCCAGCAGCGCCCCCGGTCCTGAGCAGTACTTC. This sequence encodes CASSAPGPEQYF.

This clonotype has only one observation. The V call is TRBV20-1, the J call TRBJ1-1; weak D call: TRBD1 (5 bases). V lost 5 bases and J 0 bases, leaving 10 bases between the germline ends. This CDR3 has 13 residues. CDR1 is DFQATT and CDR2 is SNEGSKA in the germline V gene (reference sequence). CDR3 bases: TGCAGTGCTGCAGGGAGGGTGAACACTGAAGCTTTCTTT. Protein: CSAAGRVNTEAFF.

The V gene is TRBV29-1, the J gene TRBJ2-3, with a weak D call TRBD2 (6 bases). Germline values: CDR1 SQVTM, CDR2 ANQGSEA. The CDR3 is 14 amino acids. Trimming pared 0 bases from V and 5 bases from J, leaving 12 bases between. CDR3 sequence (DNA): TGCAGCGTTGAAGATCGGTTGGAGGGAGATACGCAGTATTTT. It codes for CSVEDRLEGDTQYF.

This clonotype was detected a few times. CDR3 in amino acids: CASSLDGFFSYEQYF. CDR3 DNA: TGTGCCAGCAGCTTAGATGGGTTCTTTTCCTACGAGCAGTACTTC. The chain is built from TRBV7-9 and TRBJ2-7; D is unclear. Germline values: CDR1 SEHNR, CDR2 FQNEAQ (reference sequence). The CDR3 runs 15 residues. Deletions cut 1 base from V and 1 base from J, with 11 bases between. The entire variable domain, with the rest obtained from reference TRBV7-9 and TRBJ2-7, is as follows: DTGVSQNPRHKITKRGQNVTFRCDPISEHNRLYWYRQTLGQGPEFLTYFQNEAQLEKSRLLSDRFSAERPKGSFSTLEIQRTEQGDSAMYLCASSLDGFFSYEQYFGPGTRLTVT.

The chain is built from TRBV3-1 and TRBJ2-5, with TRBD2 matching 11 bases. J gave up 11 bases and V 4 bases, and 18 bases lay outside the gene matches. The CDR3 has 17 residues. Germline V gene data show CDR1 as LGHDT and CDR2 as YNNKEL (reference sequence). In DNA, the CDR3 is TGTGCCAGCAGCCCTTGGGAGGGACTAGCGGCTCACAATGAGCAGTACTTC. This encodes CASSPWEGLAAHNEQYF.

This chain links TRBV18 with TRBJ2-3; D not resolved. CDR3 length: 14 amino acids. V lost 2 bases and J lost 0, with 6 bases in between. Germline values: CDR1 KGHSH, CDR2 LQKENI. CDR3 residues: CASSPLGSTDTQYF. The CDR3 bases are TGTGCCAGCTCACCATTAGGCAGCACAGATACGCAGTATTTT.

Only a few counts were recorded for this clonotype. This chain joins TRBV12-3 or TRBV12-4 and TRBJ2-4; 8 nucleotides agree with TRBD2. CDR3 length: 18 amino acids. V lost 3 bases, J lost 8 bases, and 18 bases stayed unmatched. The CDR3 protein is CASSFSGSRYSRQDIQYF. In DNA form, the CDR3 reads TGTGCCAGCAGTTTCAGCGGGAGTCGGTACAGTCGGCAGGACATTCAGTACTTC.

V is TRBV2 and J is TRBJ2-5; TRBD2 matches 7 bases. Germline V gene data show CDR1 as SNHLY and CDR2 as FYNNEI. The V segment lost 0 bases and the J segment 6 bases; nucleotides outside the gene matches: 19. There are 19 residues in the CDR3. Written as DNA, the CDR3 is TGTGCCAGCAGTGAAGCCCCAGGAGGCGGGGCGCGGGAGTGGAAGACCCAGTACTTC. This sequence encodes CASSEAPGGGAREWKTQYF.

The chain carries TRBV7-3 and TRBJ2-1; 14 nucleotides line up with TRBD2. The CDR3 length is 18 residues. CDR1 and CDR2 from the germline V gene are SGHTA and FQGTGA. V was clipped by 5 bases and J by 4 bases; unmatched bases: 10. The CDR3 region is CASSPGLAGEWGYNEQFF. Here the CDR3 DNA reads TGTGCCAGCAGCCCGGGACTAGCGGGAGAGTGGGGTTACAATGAGCAGTTCTTC.

V usage is TRBV7-9 and J usage is TRBJ2-5; 12 bases are a match to TRBD2. Losses at the gene ends were 3 bases for V and 2 bases for J; bases not matched to a gene: 4. The CDR3 spans 16 residues. From germline, CDR1 is SEHNR and CDR2 FQNEAQ (reference sequence). The CDR3 DNA reads as TGTGCCAGCAGCTTCCGACTAGCGGGGGAACAAGAGACCCAGTACTTC. Translation: CASSFRLAGEQETQYF.

This chain joins TRBV10-3 and TRBJ2-1; possible D gene TRBD2, 6 bases. Per germline, CDR1 ENHRY and CDR2 SYGVKD. The CDR3 totals 15 residues. Deletions cut 3 bases from V and 6 bases from J, with 15 bases between. The CDR3: CAISDRRGPGNEQFF. DNA of the CDR3: TGTGCCATCAGTGATCGGCGGGGACCGGGCAATGAGCAGTTCTTC.

The chain links TRBV25-1 to TRBJ2-1; no reliable D call. The germline V gene encodes CDR1 MGHDK and CDR2 SYGVNS. Trimming pared 3 bases from V and 4 bases from J, leaving 7 bases between. The CDR3 has 13 amino acids. CDR3 sequence reads: CASSEAAYNEQFF. DNA for the CDR3: TGTGCCAGCAGTGAGGCCGCTTACAATGAGCAGTTCTTC.

The CDR3, as DNA: TGTGCCAGCAGTACCCAGGGTATGGGCGAGCAGTACTTC. Translating gives CASSTQGMGEQYF. The rearrangement links TRBV27 to TRBJ2-7; TRBD1 might be the D (5 bases). V was pared by 5 bases and J by 6 bases, with 14 bases between. Germline V gene data show CDR1 as MNHEY and CDR2 as SMNVEV (reference sequence). The length of the CDR3 is 13 residues.

This clonotype turned up a few times. The gene calls are TRBV6-5 and TRBJ1-5; maybe TRBD1 (5 bases). The CDR3 has 14 residues. V shed 5 bases and J shed 3 bases, with 11 bases lying between them. CDR1 is MNHEY and CDR2 is SVGAGI in the germline V gene. CDR3 sequence (DNA): TGTGCCAGCAGTCTCAGGGCCCTCAATCAGCCCCAGCATTTT. Amino acid sequence: CASSLRALNQPQHF.

This clonotype was seen more than once but under ten times. As DNA, the CDR3 is TGCGCCAGCAGCCAAACGGGACTAGGAGATACGCAGTATTTT. Translated: CASSQTGLGDTQYF. The chain carries TRBV4-1 and TRBJ2-3; 8 bases line up with TRBD2. Unmatched junction bases numbered 3, after V lost 2 bases and J lost 5 bases. CDR3 size: 14 residues. Germline loops: CDR1 MGHRA, CDR2 YSYEKL.